One and the same sample provided the 2 T cell receptor beta chains below, sequenced in a study of blood T cell repertoires in COVID-19. Method: immunoSEQ multiplex PCR; TCRdb's copy keeps in-frame clones and lacks some. The table lists 60,000 or so clones, roughly 90% of them singletons. Sequenced: peripheral blood. All receptors derive from a man between 60 and 75 years old with active COVID-19.

V usage is TRBV6-5 and J usage is TRBJ1-5; 8 bases match TRBD1. CDR1 is MNHEY and CDR2 is SVGAGI in the germline V gene. J gave up 4 bases and V 6 bases, and 8 bases lay outside the gene matches. This CDR3 spans 15 amino acids. The CDR3 DNA sequence: TGTGCCAGCAGCCTCGGACAGGGTAGAAATCAGCCCCAGCATTTT. Encoded protein: CASSLGQGRNQPQHF.

J is TRBJ2-7 and V is TRBV19, with D perhaps TRBD1 (5 bases). The CDR3 has 16 amino acids. CDR1 LNHDA and CDR2 SQIVND come from the germline V gene (reference sequence). The germline V and J ends were trimmed by 4 bases and 0 bases, with 16 bases remaining between them. The CDR3 nucleotides are TGTGCCAGTAGTACACGACAGAAACTAAGCTCCTACGAGCAGTACTTC. Encoded protein: CASSTRQKLSSYEQYF.